The 26 T cell receptor beta chains below come from one sample, sequenced in a study of blood T cells in healthy people across ages. It was with a sample-barcoded 5' primer and a J-beta primer mix that a second PCR of roughly 6 to 11 cycles was run. TCRdb re-derived calls from the 5' RACE reads in MiXCR, one entry per CDR3 protein. This table holds about 760,000 distinct CDR3 sequences, approximately 25% found once. These records were also assigned to another study, of T cells of mothers and their children.

Source material: blood. These receptors all come from a boy between 10 and 17 years old in good health.

The genes are TRBV7-2 and TRBJ1-2, with no clear D. This CDR3 is 15 amino acids long. V lost 5 bases, J lost 4 bases, and 17 bases lay in between. Germline assignment: CDR1 SGHTA and CDR2 FQGNSA. CDR3 sequence reads: CASSPVSQTSYGYTF. The CDR3 DNA follows: TGTGCCAGCAGCCCAGTGAGTCAGACTAGCTATGGCTACACCTTC.

This clonotype showed up just a few times. The V call is TRBV29-1, the J call TRBJ2-5; 9 bases are shared with TRBD1. Gene TRBJ2-7 matches the end of the DNA better, so the J call may be wrong. The CDR3 consists of 14 residues. CDR1 and CDR2 from the germline V gene are SQVTM and ANQGSEA. The CDR3 reads CSVDVGQGTYEQYF. CDR3 in DNA: TGCAGCGTTGACGTTGGACAGGGGACCTACGAGCAGTACTTC.

This clonotype was observed a handful of times. This chain connects TRBV29-1 to TRBJ2-5; D unclear. The DNA end is a closer match to TRBJ2-1, so the J assignment may be wrong. This CDR3 has 12 residues. The germline V gene encodes CDR1 SQVTM and CDR2 ANQGSEA. CDR3 in amino acids: CSVVYRTNEQFF. The CDR3 nucleotides read TGCAGCGTTGTATACCGGACCAATGAGCAGTTCTTC.

This clonotype appeared a few times. The chain is built from TRBV9 and TRBJ2-2; D might be TRBD1 or TRBD2, each matching 5 bases. This CDR3 region has 16 residues. V was pared by 0 bases and J by 5 bases, with 14 bases between. Germline CDR1 and CDR2: SGDLS and YYNGEE. The CDR3 region has the DNA TGTGCCAGCAGCGTAGGCCCGGGGCTAGCAACCGGGGAGCTGTTTTTT. Translated, it gives CASSVGPGLATGELFF.

The sample holds a few counts of this clonotype. The chain has TRBV6-5 and TRBJ1-1, with D perhaps matching TRBD1 (6 bases). CDR1 and CDR2 (germline): MNHEY, SVGAGI. V was trimmed by 0 bases and J by 11 bases, leaving 10 bases between them. The CDR3 is made up of 12 amino acids. The CDR3 coding sequence is TGTGCCAGCAGTTACTCGATAGGGGGGGCTTTCTTT. Its translation is CASSYSIGGAFF.

The rearrangement joins TRBV28 to TRBJ2-5; 8 bases map to TRBD2. CDR1 and CDR2 (germline): MDHEN, SYDVKM. The V and J ends lost 1 base and 0 bases, in that order; junction bases with no gene match: 4. The CDR3 is 16 amino acids. The chain's CDR3 is CASSLLREGNQETQYF. In DNA, the CDR3 is TGTGCCAGCAGTTTATTACGGGAGGGCAACCAAGAGACCCAGTACTTC.

This clonotype was counted once. This chain links TRBV29-1 with TRBJ2-5, with TRBD2 as a possible D gene (6 bases). The CDR3 sequence is 12 residues long. Trimming left V 5 bases short and J 4 bases short, with 11 bases between. Germline V gives CDR1 SQVTM, CDR2 ANQGSEA. CDR3 DNA sequence: TGCAGCGTTATCGGGAGAAGAGAGACCCAGTACTTC. Translation: CSVIGRRETQYF.

The V and J genes are TRBV29-1 and TRBJ2-5; no clear D. Trimming left V 3 bases short and J 8 bases short, with 16 bases between. The CDR3 contains 13 residues. Germline CDR1 and CDR2: SQVTM and ANQGSEA. CDR3 amino acids: CSVEVAQLFTQYF. The CDR3 nucleotides read TGCAGCGTTGAGGTGGCACAGTTATTTACCCAGTACTTC.

This clonotype was counted only a few times. V is TRBV5-6 and J is TRBJ2-3, with D tentatively TRBD1 (5 bases). This CDR3 has 16 residues. V was cut by 0 bases and J by 4 bases, with 15 bases left in between. Germline CDR1 SGHDT, CDR2 YYEEEE. Written as DNA, the CDR3 is TGTGCCAGCAGCTTGGCCAAAGGGGTAAAGGCAGATACGCAGTATTTT. It encodes CASSLAKGVKADTQYF.

This chain joins TRBV10-3 and TRBJ2-5, with D perhaps TRBD2 (5 bases). With 7 bases removed from V and 3 bases from J, the gap between germline ends came to 15 bases. CDR1 ENHRY and CDR2 SYGVKD come from the germline V gene. CDR3 length: 14 residues. CDR3 bases: TGTGCCATCACTCGGACCCTCGGGAAAGAGACCCAGTACTTC. Its protein product is CAITRTLGKETQYF.

This clonotype was observed many times. The chain carries TRBV7-9 and TRBJ2-5, with D tentatively TRBD2 (6 bases). CDR1 and CDR2 from the germline V gene are SEHNR and FQNEAQ (reference sequence). The length of the CDR3 is 14 residues. The V end lost 1 base, the J end lost 5 bases, and 11 bases lay between the germline ends. CDR3 sequence: CASSLERREETQYF. The CDR3 DNA is TGTGCCAGCAGCTTAGAAAGGAGGGAGGAGACCCAGTACTTC. The full variable domain, its missing parts supplied by reference TRBV7-9 and TRBJ2-5, is DTGVSQNPRHKITKRGQNVTFRCDPISEHNRLYWYRQTLGQGPEFLTYFQNEAQLEKSRLLSDRFSAERPKGSFSTLEIQRTEQGDSAMYLCASSLERREETQYFGPGTRLLVL.

The table lists this clonotype with a few counts. CDR3 bases: TGCAGTGCTACGGACAAGGGAGGGGACACCGGGGAGCTGTTTTTT. Translated, it gives CSATDKGGDTGELFF. The rearrangement links TRBV20-1 to TRBJ2-2; 7 nucleotides align to TRBD2. This CDR3 is built from 15 residues. V lost 4 bases and J lost 3; bases outside the gene matches: 8. Germline CDR1 and CDR2: DFQATT and SNEGSKA (reference sequence).

This clonotype occurred a few times. The CDR3 DNA reads TGCAGTGCTAGAGAACAGGCCAATGAGCAGTTCTTC. Amino acids: CSAREQANEQFF. V is TRBV20-1 and J is TRBJ2-5; D is possibly TRBD1 (5 bases). The J call is uncertain, as TRBJ2-1 better fits the DNA end. CDR3 length: 12 amino acids. CDR1 and CDR2 from the germline V gene are DFQATT and SNEGSKA (reference sequence).

This clonotype was seen a few times. The gene calls are TRBV6-2 or TRBV6-3 and TRBJ2-5; a weak D match, TRBD2 (5 bases). The CDR3 is 12 amino acids. With 7 bases removed from V and 5 bases from J, the gap between germline ends came to 11 bases. CDR1 is MNHEY, CDR2 SVGEGT, per germline. CDR3 region: CASTQERETQYF. The CDR3 region has the DNA TGTGCCAGCACCCAAGAGCGGGAGACCCAGTACTTC.

The V call is TRBV4-3, the J call TRBJ2-7; 8 bases agree with TRBD1. With 0 bases clipped from V and 6 bases from J, the junction kept 10 bases outside the gene matches. Germline V gene data show CDR1 as LGHNA and CDR2 as YSLEER. There are 16 residues in the CDR3. In nucleotides, the CDR3 is TGCGCCAGCAGCCAAGACATGGTGGCAGGGGGCGGCGAGCAGTACTTC. Amino acids: CASSQDMVAGGGEQYF.

In its sample, this clonotype was seen a few times. The rearrangement joins TRBV6-1 to TRBJ2-7; D gene ambiguous. V was clipped by 4 bases and J by 7 bases, with 8 bases between them. CDR3 length: 11 residues. Germline values: CDR1 MNHNS, CDR2 SASEGT. Written as DNA, the CDR3 is TGTGCCAGCAGTGCCCTCTGGGAGCAGTACTTC. Translation gives CASSALWEQYF.

V and J are TRBV6-1 and TRBJ2-4, with no clear D. The CDR3 length is 13 residues. CDR1 and CDR2 (germline): MNHNS, SASEGT. V lost 10 bases, J lost 0 bases, and 10 bases lay in between. Here the CDR3 reads CANQTGAKNIQYF. The CDR3 DNA follows: TGTGCCAACCAAACCGGAGCCAAAAACATTCAGTACTTC.

This clonotype was seen only once. V and J are TRBV5-1 and TRBJ2-5; 12 nucleotides match TRBD2. The J call could be wrong; TRBJ2-1 is a better fit for the DNA end. Germline values: CDR1 SGHRS, CDR2 YFSETQ. The CDR3 runs to 16 residues. The CDR3 sequence: CASSYATSGGGNEQFF. DNA for the CDR3: TGCGCCAGCAGTTACGCGACTAGCGGGGGAGGGAATGAGCAGTTCTTC.

This clonotype was observed a few times. This chain links TRBV28 with TRBJ2-3; D is undetermined. CDR1 MDHEN and CDR2 SYDVKM come from the germline V gene. The germline V and J ends were trimmed by 1 base and 3 bases, with 11 bases remaining between them. CDR3 length equals 15 residues. The CDR3 DNA follows: TGTGCCAGCAGTTTATTGAGGCAGAATACAGATACGCAGTATTTT. Translation gives CASSLLRQNTDTQYF. Drawing the rest from reference TRBV28 and TRBJ2-3, the complete variable domain is DVKVTQSSRYLVKRTGEKVFLECVQDMDHENMFWYRQDPGLGLRLIYFSYDVKMKEKGDIPEGYSVSREKKERFSLILESASTNQTSMYLCASSLLRQNTDTQYFGPGTRLTVL.

The V and J genes are TRBV5-1 and TRBJ2-3, with 7 bases identical to TRBD2. Germline V gives CDR1 SGHRS, CDR2 YFSETQ. CDR3 length: 18 residues. V was pared by 0 bases and J by 0 bases, with 10 bases of the junction left unmatched. The CDR3 loop reads CASSLGGGSYRSTDTQYF. DNA of the CDR3: TGCGCCAGCAGCTTGGGGGGCGGGAGTTACCGGAGCACAGATACGCAGTATTTT.

This clonotype was recorded a few times. The V call is TRBV12-3 or TRBV12-4, the J call TRBJ2-5; D may match TRBD1 or TRBD2 (5 bases each). The CDR3 sequence is 15 residues long. V was trimmed by 6 bases and J by 2 bases, leaving 16 bases between them. CDR3 protein: CASRGERGPQETQYF. The CDR3 DNA follows: TGTGCCAGCAGGGGGGAGAGGGGCCCACAAGAGACCCAGTACTTC.

The table lists this clonotype with a few counts. The CDR3: CSARGTYEQYF. Here the CDR3 DNA reads TGCAGTGCTCGAGGAACTTACGAGCAGTACTTC. The chain has TRBV20-1 and TRBJ2-7; D is undetermined. Trimming took off 5 bases at V and 4 bases at J, with 9 bases between the two ends. Germline V gene data show CDR1 as DFQATT and CDR2 as SNEGSKA (reference sequence). The CDR3 is 11 residues long.

A few counts support this clonotype. The chain carries TRBV12-3 or TRBV12-4 and TRBJ2-1; 7 nucleotides match TRBD2. Trimming at V came to 8 bases and at J to 4 bases, leaving 17 bases not matched to a gene. The CDR3 spans 17 residues. In DNA form, the CDR3 reads TGTGCCAGCTTGAGTGATACTAGCGCAGGGCTATACAATGAGCAGTTCTTC. Its protein product is CASLSDTSAGLYNEQFF.

The table lists this clonotype with a few counts. V is TRBV21-1 and J is TRBJ2-5; TRBD1 is the table's D call and was not checked against the DNA. TRBV21-1 is a pseudogene locus. This CDR3 is built from 15 residues. The CDR3 is CASSPRSSRQETQYF. CDR3 sequence (DNA): TGTGCCAGCAGCCCCCGGAGCAGCAGACAAGAGACCCAGTACTTC.

This clonotype was observed a few times. The chain joins TRBV18 to TRBJ1-4; perhaps TRBD1 as D (6 bases). The germline CDR1 and CDR2 sequences are KGHSH and LQKENI. The CDR3 loop spans 14 amino acids. Trimming stripped 3 bases from V and 9 bases from J, with 14 bases between. The CDR3 reads CASSPPLGGKKLFF. The CDR3 DNA sequence: TGTGCCAGCTCACCCCCTCTAGGGGGAAAAAAACTGTTTTTT.

This clonotype was observed a few times. The chain uses TRBV7-8 and TRBJ2-3; 10 positions match TRBD2. Germline V gene sequence: CDR1 SGHVS, CDR2 FQNEAQ. V shed 1 base and J 3 bases; nucleotides not matched to a gene: 4. The CDR3 runs 16 residues. The chain's CDR3 is CASSLELAGVTDTQYF. CDR3 DNA: TGTGCCAGCAGCTTAGAGCTAGCGGGAGTAACAGATACGCAGTATTTT.